This T cell receptor beta chain was recovered during a study of T cell responses to AZD1222 COVID-19 vaccine. Overall study results and limits: Vaccine-related CD4 TCRs covered spike, predominating at 160-218 and 743-854. Elevations in Spike-specific TCR breadth and depth followed administration of two AZD1222 doses.

Turning to this clone: What it binds is unknown.

The method was immunoSEQ multiplex PCR; TCRdb's version includes in-frame clones alone and lacks a portion of them. The sample lists approximately 190,000 clones; over 70% were seen once. The source material was peripheral blood, sampled on day 0 of MenACWY control vaccination. The clonotype comes from an adult in good health.

The CDR3 protein is CASSLEASDTGELFF. The CDR3 bases are TGCGCCAGCAGCTTGGAGGCTAGCGACACCGGGGAGCTGTTTTTT. The rearrangement joins TRBV5-1 to TRBJ2-2, with D possibly matching TRBD2 (6 bases). CDR3 size: 15 residues. Germline CDR1 is SGHRS and CDR2 is YFSETQ. Trimming pared 0 bases from V and 3 bases from J, leaving 9 bases between.